A single sample gave rise to the 27 T cell receptor beta chains below, sequenced in a study of cytomegalovirus exposure and HLA in healthy donors. The data were produced by immunoSEQ multiplex PCR, yet TCRdb's version contains in-frame clones alone and is incomplete. The table has around 300,000 clones, approximately 83% seen once. Sequencing was carried out using PBMCs. The receptors were sampled from a woman aged 18-30 years in good health and CMV-seronegative.

The V and J genes are TRBV6-5 and TRBJ1-6, with 11 nucleotides matching TRBD1. This CDR3 is built from 15 residues. J was trimmed by 9 bases and V by 4 bases; bases with no gene match: 5. CDR1 and CDR2 from the germline V gene are MNHEY and SVGAGI. DNA of the CDR3: TGTGCCAGCAGTTTACGGACAGGGGGCTTTTCACCCCTCCACTTT. This translates into CASSLRTGGFSPLHF.

The chain combines TRBV10-2 with TRBJ2-7, with 7 bases fitting TRBD2. CDR1 is WSHSY, CDR2 SAAADI, per germline. There are 15 residues in the CDR3. V gave up 6 bases and J gave up 3 bases; unmatched junction bases: 11. The CDR3 DNA follows: TGCGCCAGCAGCCGACTTTTAGCGGGTTACTACGAGCAGTACTTC. Translating it yields CASSRLLAGYYEQYF.

The CDR3 nucleotides read TGTGCCAGTAGTCTAGCGGGAGAGACCTACGAGCAGTACTTC. Translated: CASSLAGETYEQYF. The V and J genes are TRBV19 and TRBJ2-7; TRBD2 aligns across 10 bases. In germline, CDR1 is LNHDA, CDR2 SQIVND (reference sequence). The CDR3 is made up of 14 amino acids. The V segment lost 5 bases and the J segment 2 bases; nucleotides outside the gene matches: 3. Variable domain in full (rest from reference TRBV19 and TRBJ2-7): DGGITQSPKYLFRKEGQNVTLSCEQNLNHDAMYWYRQDPGQGLRLIYYSQIVNDFQKGDIAEGYSVSREKKESFPLTVTSAQKNPTAFYLCASSLAGETYEQYFGPGTRLTVT.

The chain joins TRBV5-1 to TRBJ1-1, with D possibly TRBD1 on 6 matching bases. The CDR3 sequence is 15 residues long. V was trimmed by 4 bases and J by 3 bases, leaving 16 bases between them. Per germline, CDR1 SGHRS and CDR2 YFSETQ. The CDR3 DNA is TGCGCCAGCAGCAATCAGGGGTGGGGAGACACTGAAGCTTTCTTT. This translates into CASSNQGWGDTEAFF.

The count of this clone is one. The gene calls are TRBV5-5 and TRBJ1-2; no definite D call. The CDR3 contains 13 residues. Germline CDR1 is SGHKS and CDR2 is YYEKEE (reference sequence). Trimming left V 0 bases short and J 1 base short, with 4 bases between. CDR3 sequence reads: CASSLASNYGYTF. In DNA form, the CDR3 reads TGTGCCAGCAGCTTGGCCAGTAACTATGGCTACACCTTC.

V usage is TRBV6-5 and J usage is TRBJ2-5; weak D call: TRBD1 (7 bases). The CDR3 sequence is 15 residues long. V lost 4 bases and J lost 5, with 17 bases in between. Per the germline V gene, CDR1 is MNHEY and CDR2 is SVGAGI. CDR3: CASSSGQEGFETQYF. The CDR3 DNA sequence: TGTGCCAGCAGTTCAGGACAGGAGGGGTTCGAGACCCAGTACTTC.

The chain carries TRBV5-4 and TRBJ2-3, with TRBD2 matching over 7 bases. After removal of 1 base from V and 2 bases from J, the junction contained 10 bases not matched to a gene. The CDR3 covers 17 residues. The germline CDR1 and CDR2 sequences are SGHNT and YYREEE (reference sequence). The CDR3 coding sequence is TGTGCCAGCAGCTTGAGTCGGGGGGTGCAATCCACAGATACGCAGTATTTT. This encodes CASSLSRGVQSTDTQYF.

This chain links TRBV6-5 with TRBJ2-7, with D maybe TRBD2 (5 bases). This CDR3 has 13 residues. Trimming took off 4 bases at V and 7 bases at J, with 14 bases between the two ends. In germline, CDR1 is MNHEY, CDR2 SVGAGI. CDR3 region: CASSSAVPGEQYF. CDR3 DNA: TGTGCCAGCAGTTCAGCGGTTCCGGGGGAGCAGTACTTC.

The chain is built from TRBV11-2 and TRBJ1-5, with D unclear. CDR3 length: 14 amino acids. The V gene's germline CDR1 is SGHAT and CDR2 FQNNGV. V lost 5 bases and J 3 bases, leaving 11 bases between the germline ends. CDR3 nucleotide sequence: TGTGCCAGCAGCCCACCGGGTTCCAATCAGCCCCAGCATTTT. Its protein is CASSPPGSNQPQHF. Variable domain in full (rest from reference TRBV11-2 and TRBJ1-5): EAGVAQSPRYKIIEKRQSVAFWCNPISGHATLYWYQQILGQGPKLLIQFQNNGVVDDSQLPKDRFSAERLKGVDSTLKIQPAKLEDSAVYLCASSPPGSNQPQHFGDGTRLSIL.

The J gene is TRBJ2-7, the V gene TRBV27; a possible D gene is TRBD1 (6 bases). V shed 6 bases and J shed 4 bases, with 16 bases lying between them. The germline V gene has CDR1 MNHEY and CDR2 SMNVEV (reference sequence). This CDR3 spans 14 amino acids. DNA of the CDR3: TGTGCCAGCAGGGCCCCGGGACACTCATACGAGCAGTACTTC. This codes for CASRAPGHSYEQYF.

This sequence joins TRBV7-9 and TRBJ1-5; D gene uncertain. CDR3 length: 16 residues. Germline lookup yields CDR1 SEHNR and CDR2 FQNEAQ (reference sequence). V lost 1 base and J lost 1, with 11 bases in between. This CDR3 reads CASSLGRVGSNQPQHF. In DNA, the CDR3 is TGTGCCAGCAGCTTAGGCCGAGTGGGCAGCAATCAGCCCCAGCATTTT.

The chain is built from TRBV11-2 and TRBJ1-5; D may be TRBD1 (6 bases). V was pared by 1 base and J by 6 bases, with 13 bases between. The CDR3 spans 15 residues. Looked up from germline, CDR1 is SGHAT and CDR2 is FQNNGV. The CDR3 DNA sequence: TGTGCCAGCAGCTTAGGGACAGTAGCGAGTCAGCCCCAGCATTTT. Its translation: CASSLGTVASQPQHF.

On this clone: The sample has other DNA sequences that encode this CDR3 too. The rearrangement links TRBV5-1 to TRBJ1-2, with 9 positions matching TRBD1. V was clipped by 0 bases and J by 6 bases; unmatched bases: 3. Looked up from germline, CDR1 is SGHRS and CDR2 is YFSETQ. The length of the CDR3 is 14 residues. CDR3 coding DNA: TGCGCCAGCAGCTTGGGGACAGGGGAGGATGGCTACACCTTC. As protein: CASSLGTGEDGYTF.

The rearrangement uses TRBV7-8 and TRBJ1-5; D remains ambiguous. Trimming stripped 2 bases from V and 7 bases from J, with 15 bases between. The germline CDR1 and CDR2 sequences are SGHVS and FQNEAQ. CDR3 length equals 15 residues. The CDR3 sequence is CASSLLGSPGQPQHF. As DNA, the CDR3 is TGTGCCAGCAGCTTACTAGGCAGCCCGGGACAGCCCCAGCATTTT.

The chain joins TRBV7-9 to TRBJ1-6; D is ambiguous. The ends were cut back, 3 bases at V and 6 bases at J, with 6 bases in the middle. CDR3 length equals 13 residues. Germline values: CDR1 SEHNR, CDR2 FQNEAQ (reference sequence). The CDR3 sequence is CASSFSVNSPLHF. The CDR3 coding sequence is TGTGCCAGCAGCTTTAGTGTTAATTCACCCCTCCACTTT.

This clone was counted between two and nine times. The rearrangement links TRBV29-1 to TRBJ1-1; D remains unclear. The CDR3 extends over 15 amino acids. V shed 4 bases and J shed 1 base, with 16 bases lying between them. Germline V gene lookup returns CDR1 SQVTM and CDR2 ANQGSEA. CDR3 bases: TGCAGCGTTGGGTTTTGGAGGTCCGGGAACACTGAAGCTTTCTTT. Translated, it gives CSVGFWRSGNTEAFF. The entire variable domain, with the rest obtained from reference TRBV29-1 and TRBJ1-1, is as follows: SAVISQKPSRDICQRGTSLTIQCQVDSQVTMMFWYRQQPGQSLTLIATANQGSEATYESGFVIDKFPISRPNLTFSTLTVSNMSPEDSSIYLCSVGFWRSGNTEAFFGQGTRLTVV.

J is TRBJ2-2 and V is TRBV11-2, with no clear D. Germline V gene data show CDR1 as SGHAT and CDR2 as FQNNGV. The CDR3 is 17 amino acids. Trimming left V 2 bases short and J 4 bases short, with 17 bases between. The CDR3 loop reads CASSLRIAAPFTGELFF. CDR3 nucleotide sequence: TGTGCCAGCAGCTTAAGGATCGCGGCTCCCTTCACCGGGGAGCTGTTTTTT.

The V call is TRBV18, the J call TRBJ2-1; 10 nucleotides match TRBD2. The CDR3 loop spans 14 amino acids. V dropped 2 bases and J dropped 6; count of bases not matched to a gene: 1. CDR1 is KGHSH and CDR2 is LQKENI in the germline V gene. The CDR3: CASSPVAGGNEQFF. The CDR3 region has the DNA TGTGCCAGCTCACCAGTAGCGGGAGGCAATGAGCAGTTCTTC.

This clone was seen a single time. The rearrangement links TRBV18 to TRBJ1-1, with TRBD1 matching 8 bases. The ends lost 2 bases at V and 1 base at J; junction bases unmatched: 6. This CDR3 spans 16 amino acids. CDR1 KGHSH and CDR2 LQKENI come from the germline V gene. CDR3 residues: CASSPNRQGTNTEAFF. DNA of the CDR3: TGTGCCAGCTCACCAAATCGACAGGGGACGAACACTGAAGCTTTCTTT.

The chain links TRBV28 to TRBJ2-7; D not resolved. CDR3 length: 12 residues. Germline loops: CDR1 MDHEN, CDR2 SYDVKM. Trimming stripped 7 bases from V and 3 bases from J, with 10 bases between. DNA for the CDR3: TGTGCCAGCACTGACACCCTCTACGAGCAGTACTTC. This codes for CASTDTLYEQYF.

The gene calls are TRBV5-4 and TRBJ1-1; D uncertain. Germline CDR1 reads SGHNT; CDR2 reads YYREEE (reference sequence). CDR3 length: 12 residues. V dropped 4 bases and J dropped 2 bases, with 6 bases sitting between them. The CDR3: CASSQQNTEAFF. The CDR3 nucleotides read TGTGCCAGCAGCCAACAAAACACTGAAGCTTTCTTT. Full variable domain (outside the CDR3, taken from reference TRBV5-4 and TRBJ1-1): ETGVTQSPTHLIKTRGQQVTLRCSSQSGHNTVSWYQQALGQGPQFIFQYYREEENGRGNFPPRFSGLQFPNYSSELNVNALELDDSALYLCASSQQNTEAFFGQGTRLTVV.

This clone was seen just once. This chain joins TRBV18 and TRBJ1-1; no firm D call. Between the trimmed V and J ends, which lost 3 bases and 8 bases, there was a span of 16 bases. Germline CDR1 reads KGHSH; CDR2 reads LQKENI. This CDR3 is built from 14 residues. DNA for the CDR3: TGTGCCAGCTCACCCCAAGAAAGAGCCTCCGAAGCTTTCTTT. It yields the protein CASSPQERASEAFF.

J is TRBJ2-1 and V is TRBV6-6, with TRBD2 identical over 15 bases. The CDR3 runs 15 residues. Germline V lookup: CDR1 MNHNY, CDR2 SVGAGI (reference sequence). V trimming: 4 bases; J trimming: 7 bases; junction bases outside the gene matches: 2. The CDR3 coding sequence is TGTGCCAGCAGTTTGGGACTAGCGGGGGGAAATGAGCAGTTCTTC. This gives the protein CASSLGLAGGNEQFF.

The rearrangement joins TRBV2 to TRBJ1-6, with D perhaps matching TRBD1 (5 bases). Germline V lookup: CDR1 SNHLY, CDR2 FYNNEI. This CDR3 is built from 16 residues. V lost 7 bases and J 0 bases, leaving 13 bases between the germline ends. The CDR3 region has the DNA TGTGCCAGCAATCCCCCAGGGAACTCCTATAATTCACCCCTCCACTTT. Its translation: CASNPPGNSYNSPLHF.

The chain employs TRBV7-8 and TRBJ2-7, with D perhaps TRBD2 (7 bases). This CDR3 spans 16 amino acids. Trimming took off 5 bases at V and 3 bases at J, with 20 bases between the two ends. From germline, CDR1 is SGHVS and CDR2 FQNEAQ. CDR3 in amino acids: CASSLRGARGGYEQYF. The DNA of the CDR3 is TGTGCCAGCAGCCTCCGGGGGGCCAGGGGAGGCTACGAGCAGTACTTC.

The rearrangement links TRBV30 to TRBJ1-1; no firm D call. V lost 2 bases and J lost 4, with 14 bases in between. Germline CDR1 is GTSNPN and CDR2 is SVGIG (reference sequence). CDR3 length equals 14 residues. CDR3 protein: CAWSPIDTATEAFF. In nucleotides, the CDR3 is TGTGCCTGGAGTCCCATCGACACTGCCACTGAAGCTTTCTTT.

The genes are TRBV7-9 and TRBJ2-3; 12 bases are a match to TRBD2. Unmatched junction bases numbered 6, after V lost 0 bases and J lost 2 bases. The CDR3 consists of 18 residues. CDR1 and CDR2 from the germline V gene are SEHNR and FQNEAQ (reference sequence). The CDR3 region is CASSLALGLAGNTDTQYF. DNA for the CDR3: TGTGCCAGCAGCTTAGCCCTGGGACTAGCGGGTAACACAGATACGCAGTATTTT.